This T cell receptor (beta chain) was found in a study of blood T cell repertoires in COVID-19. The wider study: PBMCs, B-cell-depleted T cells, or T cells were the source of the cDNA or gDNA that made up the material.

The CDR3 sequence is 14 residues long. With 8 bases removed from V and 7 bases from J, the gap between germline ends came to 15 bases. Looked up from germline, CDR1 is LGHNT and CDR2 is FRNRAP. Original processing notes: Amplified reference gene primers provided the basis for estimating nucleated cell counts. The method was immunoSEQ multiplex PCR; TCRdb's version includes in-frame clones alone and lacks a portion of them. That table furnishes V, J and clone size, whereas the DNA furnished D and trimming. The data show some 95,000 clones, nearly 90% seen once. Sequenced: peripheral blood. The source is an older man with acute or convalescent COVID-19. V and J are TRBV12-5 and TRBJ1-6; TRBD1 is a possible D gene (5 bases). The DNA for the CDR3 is TGTGCTAGTAGAAAGGAAGGGGAAAATTCACCCCTCCACTTT. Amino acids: CASRKEGENSPLHF.